Given below is one TCR beta chain in context. These data originate in a study of blood T cell repertoires in COVID-19. The germline V gene has CDR1 MGHDK and CDR2 SYGVNS. The CDR3 spans 14 residues. With 2 bases removed from V and 7 bases from J, the gap between germline ends came to 14 bases. Libraries were prepared by immunoSEQ multiplex PCR; TCRdb keeps only in-frame clonotypes and omits some of them. The sample has around 400,000 clones, around 90% seen once; the top ten hold 1% to 1.5%. J is TRBJ1-2 and V is TRBV25-1, with a tentative D call TRBD1 (6 bases). This receptor was taken from a man in his forties or fifties with acute or convalescent COVID-19. Sequenced material: peripheral blood. In nucleotides, the CDR3 is TGTGCCAGCAGTGAAACGGACAGAGAGGCTGGCTACACCTTC. Translated: CASSETDREAGYTF.